The 8 T cell receptor beta chains below were found in one sample sequenced in a study of graft-versus-host responses after intestinal transplantation. Assay: immunoSEQ multiplex PCR; the TCRdb copy retains only in-frame clones and omits some. This table holds about 14,000 clones, over 35% found once. Responders that carried the CFSE label, approximately 200,000 of them, were plated with approximately 200,000 irradiated, violet-dye-labeled stimulator cells. The sample was alloreactive CD8+ T cells from a mixed lymphocyte reaction culture, taken before intestinal transplant. The subset is: CFSE-low proliferating T cells sorted from approximately six-day pre-transplant mixed lymphocyte reaction (GvH or HvG direction). Source of these receptors: a human patient who received an intestinal transplant.

This sequence joins TRBV5-4 and TRBJ2-3; weak D call: TRBD2 (6 bases). The CDR3 spans 15 residues. Germline CDR1 reads SGHNT; CDR2 reads YYREEE (reference sequence). The V and J ends lost 4 bases and 5 bases respectively, with 17 bases between them. CDR3: CASSQGLSRGDTQYF. CDR3 sequence (DNA): TGTGCCAGCAGCCAGGGACTTTCCCGGGGAGATACGCAGTATTTT.

By sample share, this clone is medium-sized. The V gene is TRBV5-1, the J gene TRBJ2-1; D may be TRBD2 (6 bases). CDR1 is SGHRS, CDR2 YFSETQ, per germline. The V end lost 4 bases, the J end lost 4 bases, and 15 bases lay between the germline ends. CDR3 size: 15 residues. The CDR3 region has the DNA TGCGCCAGCAGCCGGGGAGTTGGGGGGTACAATGAGCAGTTCTTC. It encodes CASSRGVGGYNEQFF.

This clone was seen once. This chain uses TRBV5-4 with TRBJ1-1; D gene unclear. Trimming cost V 0 bases and J 0 bases, with 12 bases left between them. Looked up from germline, CDR1 is SGHNT and CDR2 is YYREEE (reference sequence). The CDR3 extends over 16 amino acids. CDR3 bases: TGTGCCAGCAGCTTGGAGCAGGCCAGGATGAACACTGAAGCTTTCTTT. Its translation is CASSLEQARMNTEAFF.

The chain joins TRBV19 to TRBJ2-1, with 9 bases lining up with TRBD2. Germline assignment: CDR1 LNHDA and CDR2 SQIVND (reference sequence). The CDR3 has 17 residues. V was clipped by 1 base and J by 8 bases; unmatched bases: 12. The CDR3 region is CASSIGLRGGGADEQFF. The CDR3 DNA reads as TGTGCCAGTAGTATAGGGCTCCGGGGCGGGGGGGCGGATGAGCAGTTCTTC.

This clone has a handful of counts. The DNA of the CDR3 is TGTGCCAGCAGCGGGGGACAGCCCCAAGAGACCCAGTACTTC. This gives the protein CASSGGQPQETQYF. This rearrangement joins TRBV5-6 to TRBJ2-5, with TRBD1 matching 7 bases. Germline V gives CDR1 SGHDT, CDR2 YYEEEE. The CDR3 spans 14 residues. J lost 1 base, V lost 4 bases, and 4 bases had no gene match.

By sample share, this clone is medium-sized. The V gene is TRBV6-4, the J gene TRBJ1-2; D gene unclear. This CDR3 is 13 amino acids long. With 7 bases removed from V and 3 bases from J, the gap between germline ends came to 12 bases. Germline CDR1 MRHNA, CDR2 SNTAGT. As DNA, the CDR3 is TGTGCCAGCAAAGCTGGGAGGGACTATGGCTACACCTTC. Translation: CASKAGRDYGYTF.

The chain uses TRBV19 and TRBJ1-5, with no clear D. Germline V CDR1 and CDR2: LNHDA, SQIVND (reference sequence). This CDR3 spans 13 amino acids. V lost 7 bases and J lost 2, with 9 bases in between. CDR3 residues: CASTLAGNQPQHF. The DNA of the CDR3 is TGTGCCAGTACTTTAGCCGGCAATCAGCCCCAGCATTTT.

This chain uses TRBV29-1 with TRBJ2-7; the D call may be TRBD1 or TRBD2 (5 bases each). The germline V gene has CDR1 SQVTM and CDR2 ANQGSEA. The length of the CDR3 is 11 residues. Trimming cost V 6 bases and J 3 bases, with 9 bases left between them. The CDR3 spells CSVRDGYEQYF. CDR3 in DNA: TGCAGCGTCCGGGACGGCTACGAGCAGTACTTC.